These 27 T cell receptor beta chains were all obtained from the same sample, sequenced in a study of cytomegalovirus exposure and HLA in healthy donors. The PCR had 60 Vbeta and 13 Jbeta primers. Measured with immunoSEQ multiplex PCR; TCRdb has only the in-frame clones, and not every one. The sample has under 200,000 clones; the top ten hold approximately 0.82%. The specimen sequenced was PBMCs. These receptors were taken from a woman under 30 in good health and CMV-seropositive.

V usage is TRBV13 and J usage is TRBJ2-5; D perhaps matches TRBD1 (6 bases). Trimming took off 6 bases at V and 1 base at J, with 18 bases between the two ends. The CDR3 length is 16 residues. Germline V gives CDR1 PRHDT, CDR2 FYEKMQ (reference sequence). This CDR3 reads CASSIRNRALQETQYF. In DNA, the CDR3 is TGTGCCAGCAGTATAAGGAACAGGGCCCTCCAAGAGACCCAGTACTTC.

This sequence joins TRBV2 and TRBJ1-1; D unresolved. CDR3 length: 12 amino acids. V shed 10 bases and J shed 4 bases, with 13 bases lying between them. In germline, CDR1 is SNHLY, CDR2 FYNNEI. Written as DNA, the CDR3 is TGTGCCACCTCCATACGGGGCACTGAAGCTTTCTTT. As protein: CATSIRGTEAFF.

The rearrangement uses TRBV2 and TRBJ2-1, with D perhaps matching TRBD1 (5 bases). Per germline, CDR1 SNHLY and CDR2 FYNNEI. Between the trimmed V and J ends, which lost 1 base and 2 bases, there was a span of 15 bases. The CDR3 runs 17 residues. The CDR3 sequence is CASSEGMGPLPYNEQFF. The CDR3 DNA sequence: TGTGCCAGCAGTGAAGGAATGGGGCCTCTTCCCTACAATGAGCAGTTCTTC.

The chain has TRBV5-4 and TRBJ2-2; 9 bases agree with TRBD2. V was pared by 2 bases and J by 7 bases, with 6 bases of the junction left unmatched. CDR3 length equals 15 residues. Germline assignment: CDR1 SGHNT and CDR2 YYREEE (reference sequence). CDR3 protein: CASSFHSGSNGELFF. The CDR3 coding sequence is TGTGCCAGCAGCTTCCATAGCGGGAGTAACGGGGAGCTGTTTTTT.

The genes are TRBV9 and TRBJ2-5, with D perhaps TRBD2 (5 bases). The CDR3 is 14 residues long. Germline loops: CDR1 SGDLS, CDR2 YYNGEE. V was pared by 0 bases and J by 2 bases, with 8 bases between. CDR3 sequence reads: CASSVAGIQETQYF. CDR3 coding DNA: TGTGCCAGCAGCGTAGCGGGGATACAAGAGACCCAGTACTTC.

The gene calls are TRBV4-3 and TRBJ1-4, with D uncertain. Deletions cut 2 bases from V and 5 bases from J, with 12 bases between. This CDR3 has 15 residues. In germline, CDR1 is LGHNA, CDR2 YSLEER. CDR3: CASSQQGRFNEKLFF. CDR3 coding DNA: TGCGCCAGCAGCCAACAAGGGAGGTTCAATGAAAAACTGTTTTTT.

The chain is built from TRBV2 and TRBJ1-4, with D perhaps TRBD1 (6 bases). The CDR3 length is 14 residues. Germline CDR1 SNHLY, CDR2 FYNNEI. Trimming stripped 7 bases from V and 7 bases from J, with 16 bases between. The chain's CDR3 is CASKAGQGIEKLFF. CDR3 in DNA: TGTGCCAGCAAAGCGGGGCAGGGGATTGAAAAACTGTTTTTT.

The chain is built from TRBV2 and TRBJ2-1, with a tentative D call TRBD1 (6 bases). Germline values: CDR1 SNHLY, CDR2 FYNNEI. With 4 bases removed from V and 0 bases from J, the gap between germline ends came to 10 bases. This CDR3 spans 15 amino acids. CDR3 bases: TGTGCCAGCAGTGTCAGAGGGGGCTCCTACAATGAGCAGTTCTTC. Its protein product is CASSVRGGSYNEQFF. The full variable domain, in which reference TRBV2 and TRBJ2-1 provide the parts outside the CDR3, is EPEVTQTPSHQVTQMGQEVILRCVPISNHLYFYWYRQILGQKVEFLVSFYNNEISEKSEIFDDQFSVERPDGSNFTLKIRSTKLEDSAMYFCASSVRGGSYNEQFFGPGTRLTVL.

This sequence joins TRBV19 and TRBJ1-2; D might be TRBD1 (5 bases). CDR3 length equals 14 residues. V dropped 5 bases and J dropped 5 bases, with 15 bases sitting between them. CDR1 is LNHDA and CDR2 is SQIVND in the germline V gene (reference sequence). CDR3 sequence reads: CASSSGGLIYGYTF. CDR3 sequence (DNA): TGTGCCAGTAGTTCCGGGGGATTGATATATGGCTACACCTTC.

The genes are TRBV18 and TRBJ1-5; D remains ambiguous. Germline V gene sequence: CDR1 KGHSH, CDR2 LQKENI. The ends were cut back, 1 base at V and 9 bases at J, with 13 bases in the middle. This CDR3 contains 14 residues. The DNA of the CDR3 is TGTGCCAGCTCACCACGGGCAGACATTCCGCCCCAGCATTTT. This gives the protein CASSPRADIPPQHF.

The CDR3 bases are TGTGCCAGCAGCTCAAGCGGGGGGAGATACGAGCAGTACTTC. Its translation: CASSSSGGRYEQYF. The chain has TRBV7-9 and TRBJ2-7, with 9 bases fitting TRBD2. The J segment lost 4 bases and the V segment lost 4 bases, leaving 5 bases of the junction unmatched. Germline assignment: CDR1 SEHNR and CDR2 FQNEAQ (reference sequence). The CDR3 has 14 amino acids.

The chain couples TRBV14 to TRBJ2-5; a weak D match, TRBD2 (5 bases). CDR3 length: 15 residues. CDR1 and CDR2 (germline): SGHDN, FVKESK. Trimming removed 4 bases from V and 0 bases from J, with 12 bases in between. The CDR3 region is CASSPRRRNQETQYF. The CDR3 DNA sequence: TGTGCCAGCAGCCCAAGGCGGAGGAACCAAGAGACCCAGTACTTC.

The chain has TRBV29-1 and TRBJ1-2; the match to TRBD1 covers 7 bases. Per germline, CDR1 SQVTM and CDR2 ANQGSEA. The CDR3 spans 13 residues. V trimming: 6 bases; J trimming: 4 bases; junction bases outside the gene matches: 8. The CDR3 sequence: CSVETGVSYGYTF. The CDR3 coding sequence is TGCAGCGTCGAAACAGGGGTCTCCTATGGCTACACCTTC.

CDR3 nucleotide sequence: TGTGCCAGCAGTACAGGGGGCTCAGCGCCCCAGCATTTT. Translating it yields CASSTGGSAPQHF. The genes are TRBV6-5 and TRBJ1-5; 9 nucleotides align to TRBD1. Germline V gives CDR1 MNHEY, CDR2 SVGAGI. V dropped 5 bases and J dropped 9; count of bases not matched to a gene: 5. The length of the CDR3 is 13 residues.

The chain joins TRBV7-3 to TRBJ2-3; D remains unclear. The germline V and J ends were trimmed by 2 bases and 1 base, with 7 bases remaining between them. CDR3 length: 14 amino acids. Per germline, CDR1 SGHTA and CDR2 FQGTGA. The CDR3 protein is CASSLFAGTDTQYF. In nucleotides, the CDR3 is TGTGCCAGCAGCTTATTCGCGGGCACAGATACGCAGTATTTT.

The DNA of the CDR3 is TGTGCCAGCCACAAAGTGGGAGATCAGCCCCAGCATTTT. It codes for CASHKVGDQPQHF. The chain combines TRBV6-6 with TRBJ1-5; no clear D gene. The CDR3 runs 13 residues. CDR1 is MNHNY and CDR2 is SVGAGI in the germline V gene (reference sequence). V lost 8 bases and J 5 bases, leaving 13 bases between the germline ends.

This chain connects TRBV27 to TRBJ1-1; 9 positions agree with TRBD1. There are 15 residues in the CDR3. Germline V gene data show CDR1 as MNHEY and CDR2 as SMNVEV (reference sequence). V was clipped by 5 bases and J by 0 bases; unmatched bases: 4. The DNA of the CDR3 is TGTGCCAGCAGTAGGGGACAGGGTATGAACACTGAAGCTTTCTTT. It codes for CASSRGQGMNTEAFF.

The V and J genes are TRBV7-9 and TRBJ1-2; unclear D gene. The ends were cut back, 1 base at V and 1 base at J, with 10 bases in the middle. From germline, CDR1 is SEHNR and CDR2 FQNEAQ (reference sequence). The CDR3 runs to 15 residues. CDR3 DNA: TGTGCCAGCAGCTTAGGATTCGGGAATAACTATGGCTACACCTTC. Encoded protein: CASSLGFGNNYGYTF.

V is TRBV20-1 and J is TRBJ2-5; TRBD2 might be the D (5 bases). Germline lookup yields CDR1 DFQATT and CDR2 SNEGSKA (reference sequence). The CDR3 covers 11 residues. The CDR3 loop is CSSGLSETQYF. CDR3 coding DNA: TGCAGCTCCGGACTTTCGGAGACCCAGTACTTC.

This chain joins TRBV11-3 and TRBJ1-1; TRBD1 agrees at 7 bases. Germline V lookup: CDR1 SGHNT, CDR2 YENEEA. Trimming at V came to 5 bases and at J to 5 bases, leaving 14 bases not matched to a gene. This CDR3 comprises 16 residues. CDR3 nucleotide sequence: TGTGCCAGCAGCCCTCGTGAAAAGGCAGGGGGGACTGAAGCTTTCTTT. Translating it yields CASSPREKAGGTEAFF. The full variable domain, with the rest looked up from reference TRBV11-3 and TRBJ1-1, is EAGVVQSPRYKIIEKKQPVAFWCNPISGHNTLYWYLQNLGQGPELLIRYENEEAVDDSQLPKDRFSAERLKGVDSTLKIQPAELGDSAVYLCASSPREKAGGTEAFFGQGTRLTVV.

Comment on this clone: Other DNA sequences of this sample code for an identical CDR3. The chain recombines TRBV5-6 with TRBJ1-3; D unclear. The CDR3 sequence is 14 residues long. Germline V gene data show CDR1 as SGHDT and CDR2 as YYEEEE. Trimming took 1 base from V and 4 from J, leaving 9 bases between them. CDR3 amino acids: CASSLPYSGNTIYF. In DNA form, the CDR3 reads TGTGCCAGCAGCTTGCCTTATTCCGGAAACACCATATATTTT.

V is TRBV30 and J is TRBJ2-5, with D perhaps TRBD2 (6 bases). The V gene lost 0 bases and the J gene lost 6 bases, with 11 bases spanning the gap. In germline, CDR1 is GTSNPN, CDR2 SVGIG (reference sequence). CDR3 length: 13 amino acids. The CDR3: CAWSVRGAQTQYF. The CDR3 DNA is TGTGCCTGGAGTGTACGCGGGGCGCAGACCCAGTACTTC.

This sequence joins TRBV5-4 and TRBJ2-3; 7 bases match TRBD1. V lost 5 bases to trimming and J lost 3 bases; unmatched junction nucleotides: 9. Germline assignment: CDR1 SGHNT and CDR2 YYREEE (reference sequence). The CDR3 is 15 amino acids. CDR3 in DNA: TGTGCCAGCAGGCCTATAGGGACAGCAACAGATACGCAGTATTTT. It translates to CASRPIGTATDTQYF.

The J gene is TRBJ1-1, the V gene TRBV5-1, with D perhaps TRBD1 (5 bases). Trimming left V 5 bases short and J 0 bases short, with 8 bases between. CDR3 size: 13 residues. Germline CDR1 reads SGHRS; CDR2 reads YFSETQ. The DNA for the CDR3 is TGCGCCAGCAGAGGGGTTGTGAACACTGAAGCTTTCTTT. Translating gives CASRGVVNTEAFF.

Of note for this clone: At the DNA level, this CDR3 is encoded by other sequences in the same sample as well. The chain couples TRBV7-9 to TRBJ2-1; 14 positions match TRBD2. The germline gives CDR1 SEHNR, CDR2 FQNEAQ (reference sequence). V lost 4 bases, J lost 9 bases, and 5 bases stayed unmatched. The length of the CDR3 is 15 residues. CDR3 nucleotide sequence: TGTGCCAGCAGCTCGACTAGCGGGAGGGCCGGTGAGCAGTTCTTC. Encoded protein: CASSSTSGRAGEQFF.

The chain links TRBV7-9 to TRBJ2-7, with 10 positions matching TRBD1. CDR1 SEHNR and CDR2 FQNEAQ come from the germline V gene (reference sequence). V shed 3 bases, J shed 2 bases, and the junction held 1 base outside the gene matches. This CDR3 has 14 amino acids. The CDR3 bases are TGTGCCAGCAGCTTGGGGACAGGGGCCTACGAGCAGTACTTC. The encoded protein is CASSLGTGAYEQYF.

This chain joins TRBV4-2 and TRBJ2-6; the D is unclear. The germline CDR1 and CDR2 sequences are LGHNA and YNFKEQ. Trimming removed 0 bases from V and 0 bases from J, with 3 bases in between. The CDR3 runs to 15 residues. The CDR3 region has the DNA TGTGCCAGCAGCCAAGATAACTCTGGGGCCAACGTCCTGACTTTC. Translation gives CASSQDNSGANVLTF.